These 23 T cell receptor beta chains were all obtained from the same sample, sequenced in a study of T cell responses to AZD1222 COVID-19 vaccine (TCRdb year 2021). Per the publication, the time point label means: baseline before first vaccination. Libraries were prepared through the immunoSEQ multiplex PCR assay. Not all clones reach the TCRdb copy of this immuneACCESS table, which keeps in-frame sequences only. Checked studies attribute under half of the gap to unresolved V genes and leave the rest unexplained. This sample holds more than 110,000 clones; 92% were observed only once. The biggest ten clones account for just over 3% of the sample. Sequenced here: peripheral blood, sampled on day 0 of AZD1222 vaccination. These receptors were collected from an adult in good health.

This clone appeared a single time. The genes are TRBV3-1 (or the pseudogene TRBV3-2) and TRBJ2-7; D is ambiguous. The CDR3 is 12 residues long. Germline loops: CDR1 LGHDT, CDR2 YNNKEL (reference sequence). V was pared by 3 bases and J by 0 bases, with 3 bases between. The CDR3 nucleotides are TGTGCCAGCAGCCACCACTCCTACGAGCAGTACTTC. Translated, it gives CASSHHSYEQYF.

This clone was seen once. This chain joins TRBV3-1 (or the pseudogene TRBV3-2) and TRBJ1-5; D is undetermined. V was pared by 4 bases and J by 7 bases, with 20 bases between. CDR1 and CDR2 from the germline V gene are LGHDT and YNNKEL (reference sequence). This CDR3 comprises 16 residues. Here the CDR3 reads CASSRGNDRSRQPQHF. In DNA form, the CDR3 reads TGTGCCAGCAGCCGAGGTAATGACCGAAGCCGACAGCCCCAGCATTTT.

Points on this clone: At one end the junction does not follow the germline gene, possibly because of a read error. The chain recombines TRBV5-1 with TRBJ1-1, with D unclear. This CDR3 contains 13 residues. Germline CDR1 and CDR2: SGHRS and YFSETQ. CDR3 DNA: TGCGCCAGCAGCTTGGGTCCCTCCGGGCGCGATCAATTT. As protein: CASSLGPSGRDQF.

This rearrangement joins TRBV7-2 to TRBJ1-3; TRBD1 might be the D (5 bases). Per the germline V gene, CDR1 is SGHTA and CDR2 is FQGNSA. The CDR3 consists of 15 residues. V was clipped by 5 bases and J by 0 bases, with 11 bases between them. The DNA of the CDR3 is TGTGCCAGCAGCACAGGACGAATCTCTGGAAACACCATATATTTT. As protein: CASSTGRISGNTIYF.

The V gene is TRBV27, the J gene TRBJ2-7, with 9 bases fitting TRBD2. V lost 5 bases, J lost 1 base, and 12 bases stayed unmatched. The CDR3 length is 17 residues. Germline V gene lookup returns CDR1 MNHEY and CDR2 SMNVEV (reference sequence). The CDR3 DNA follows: TGTGCCAGCAGTCTATACCCGCCTAGCGGGGAGTCCTACGAGCAGTACTTC. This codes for CASSLYPPSGESYEQYF.

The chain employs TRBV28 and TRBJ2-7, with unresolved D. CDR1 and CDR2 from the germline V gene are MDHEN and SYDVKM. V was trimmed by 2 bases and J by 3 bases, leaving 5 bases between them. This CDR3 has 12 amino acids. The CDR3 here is CASSLMGYEQYF. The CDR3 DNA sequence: TGTGCCAGCAGTTTAATGGGCTACGAGCAGTACTTC.

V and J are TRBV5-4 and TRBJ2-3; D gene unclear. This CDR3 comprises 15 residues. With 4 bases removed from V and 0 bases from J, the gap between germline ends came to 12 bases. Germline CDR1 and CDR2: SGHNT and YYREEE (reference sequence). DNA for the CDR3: TGTGCCAGCAGCCCAAGATTAGATAGCACAGATACGCAGTATTTT. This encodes CASSPRLDSTDTQYF.

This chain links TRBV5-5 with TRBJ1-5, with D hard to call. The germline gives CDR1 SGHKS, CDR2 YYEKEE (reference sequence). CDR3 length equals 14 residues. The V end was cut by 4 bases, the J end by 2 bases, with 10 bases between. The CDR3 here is CASSPLGGNQPQHF. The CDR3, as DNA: TGTGCCAGCAGCCCGCTGGGTGGCAATCAGCCCCAGCATTTT.

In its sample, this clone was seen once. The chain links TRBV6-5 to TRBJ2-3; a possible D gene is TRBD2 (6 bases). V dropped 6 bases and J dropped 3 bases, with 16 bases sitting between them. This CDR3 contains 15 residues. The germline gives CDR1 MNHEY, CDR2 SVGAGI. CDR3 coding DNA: TGTGCCAGCAGGGGACGGGGGAGAATAACAGATACGCAGTATTTT. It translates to CASRGRGRITDTQYF.

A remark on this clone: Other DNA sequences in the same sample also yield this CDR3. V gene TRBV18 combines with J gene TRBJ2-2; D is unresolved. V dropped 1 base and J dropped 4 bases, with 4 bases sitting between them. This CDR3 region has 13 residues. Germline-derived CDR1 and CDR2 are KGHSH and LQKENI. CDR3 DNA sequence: TGTGCCAGCTCACCACGGGGCACCGGGGAGCTGTTTTTT. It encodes CASSPRGTGELFF.

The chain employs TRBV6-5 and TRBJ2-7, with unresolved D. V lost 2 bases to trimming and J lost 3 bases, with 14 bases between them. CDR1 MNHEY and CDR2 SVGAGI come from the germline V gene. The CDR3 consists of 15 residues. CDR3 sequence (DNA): TGTGCCAGCAGTTACCGTGTCTCGGCGGTCTACGAGCAGTACTTC. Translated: CASSYRVSAVYEQYF.

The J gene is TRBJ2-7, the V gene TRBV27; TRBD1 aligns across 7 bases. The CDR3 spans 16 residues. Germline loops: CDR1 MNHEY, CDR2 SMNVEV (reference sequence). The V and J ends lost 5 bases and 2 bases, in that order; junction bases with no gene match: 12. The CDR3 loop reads CASSRRGGINTYEQYF. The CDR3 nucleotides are TGTGCCAGCAGTCGACGAGGGGGCATAAATACCTACGAGCAGTACTTC.

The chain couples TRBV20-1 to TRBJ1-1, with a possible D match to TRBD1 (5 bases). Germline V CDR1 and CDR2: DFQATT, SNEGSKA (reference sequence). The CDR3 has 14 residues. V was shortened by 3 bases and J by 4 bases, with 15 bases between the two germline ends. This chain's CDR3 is CSASPPGGATEAFF. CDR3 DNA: TGCAGTGCTAGTCCCCCCGGGGGAGCCACTGAAGCTTTCTTT.

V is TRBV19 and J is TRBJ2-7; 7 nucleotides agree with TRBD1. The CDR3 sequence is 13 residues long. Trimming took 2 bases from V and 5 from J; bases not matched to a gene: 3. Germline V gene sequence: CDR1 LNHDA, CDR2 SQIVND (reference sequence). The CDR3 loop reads CASSINRGDEQYF. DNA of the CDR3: TGTGCCAGTAGTATAAACAGGGGCGACGAGCAGTACTTC.

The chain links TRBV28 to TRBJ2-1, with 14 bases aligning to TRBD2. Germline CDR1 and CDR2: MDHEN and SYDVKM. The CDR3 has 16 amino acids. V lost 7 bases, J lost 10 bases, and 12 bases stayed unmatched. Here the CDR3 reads CASNPPGLAGVGEQFF. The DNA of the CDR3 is TGTGCCAGCAACCCTCCGGGACTAGCGGGAGTGGGAGAGCAGTTCTTC.

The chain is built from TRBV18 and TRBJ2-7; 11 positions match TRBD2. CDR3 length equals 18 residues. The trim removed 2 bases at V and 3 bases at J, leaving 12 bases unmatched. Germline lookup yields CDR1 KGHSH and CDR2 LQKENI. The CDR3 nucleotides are TGTGCCAGCTCACCATGGGTCAGGGCGGGGACTAGCGGCTACGAGCAGTACTTC. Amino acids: CASSPWVRAGTSGYEQYF.

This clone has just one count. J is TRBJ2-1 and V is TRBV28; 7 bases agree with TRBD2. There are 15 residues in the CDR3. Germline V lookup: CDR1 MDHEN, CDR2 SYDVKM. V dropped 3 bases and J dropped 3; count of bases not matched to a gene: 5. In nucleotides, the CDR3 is TGTGCCAGCAGTTTTGGCCTAGCGGACTACAATGAGCAGTTCTTC. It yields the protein CASSFGLADYNEQFF.

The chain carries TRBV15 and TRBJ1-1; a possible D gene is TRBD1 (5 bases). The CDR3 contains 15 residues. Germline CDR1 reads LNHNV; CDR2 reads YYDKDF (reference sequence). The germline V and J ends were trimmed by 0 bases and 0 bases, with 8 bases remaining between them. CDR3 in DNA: TGTGCCACCAGCAGAGATCTAGGGGTGAACACTGAAGCTTTCTTT. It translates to CATSRDLGVNTEAFF.

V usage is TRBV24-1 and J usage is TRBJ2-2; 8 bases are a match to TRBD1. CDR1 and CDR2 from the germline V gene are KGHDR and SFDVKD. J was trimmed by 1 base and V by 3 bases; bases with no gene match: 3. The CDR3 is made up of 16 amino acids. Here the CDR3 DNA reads TGTGCCACCAGTGATGTTGACAGGGGGAACACCGGGGAGCTGTTTTTT. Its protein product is CATSDVDRGNTGELFF.

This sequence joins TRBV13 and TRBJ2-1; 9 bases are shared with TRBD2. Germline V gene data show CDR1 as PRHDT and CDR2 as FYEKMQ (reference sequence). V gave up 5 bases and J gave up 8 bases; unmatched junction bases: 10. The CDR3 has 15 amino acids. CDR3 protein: CASSLTSGKRDEQFF. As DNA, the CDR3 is TGTGCCAGCAGCCTGACTAGCGGAAAGCGGGATGAGCAGTTCTTC.

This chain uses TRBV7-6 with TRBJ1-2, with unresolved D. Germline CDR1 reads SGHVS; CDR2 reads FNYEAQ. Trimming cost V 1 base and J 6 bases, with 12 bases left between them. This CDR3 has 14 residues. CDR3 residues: CASSLDSRGDGYTF. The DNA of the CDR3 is TGTGCCAGCAGCTTAGACTCCCGAGGAGATGGCTACACCTTC. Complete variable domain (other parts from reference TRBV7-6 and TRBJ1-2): GAGVSQSPRYKVTKRGQDVALRCDPISGHVSLYWYRQALGQGPEFLTYFNYEAQQDKSGLPNDRFSAERPEGSISTLTIQRTEQRDSAMYRCASSLDSRGDGYTFGSGTRLTVV.

CDR3 nucleotides: TGTGCCTGGGGACAGGGGGCGGGGGAGCAGTACTTC. This sequence encodes CAWGQGAGEQYF. V gene TRBV30 combines with J gene TRBJ2-7; TRBD1 matches 11 bases. The CDR3 runs 12 residues. V lost 5 bases and J lost 7; bases outside the gene matches: 4. From germline, CDR1 is GTSNPN and CDR2 SVGIG (reference sequence). The whole variable domain, filled in from reference TRBV30 and TRBJ2-7, reads SQTIHQWPATLVQPVGSPLSLECTVEGTSNPNLYWYRQAAGRGLQLLFYSVGIGQISSEVPQNLSASRPQDRQFILSSKKLLLSDSGFYLCAWGQGAGEQYFGPGTRLTVT.

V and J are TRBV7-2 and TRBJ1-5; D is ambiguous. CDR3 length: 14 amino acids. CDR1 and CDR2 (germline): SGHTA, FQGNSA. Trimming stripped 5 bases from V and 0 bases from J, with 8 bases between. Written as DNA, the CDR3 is TGTGCCAGCAGCCCACCCTATAGCAATCAGCCCCAGCATTTT. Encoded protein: CASSPPYSNQPQHF.